The 15 T cell receptor beta chains reported below all come from one sample, sequenced in a study of metastatic and nonmetastatic thyroid tumors. TCRdb re-processed the PCR reads through MiXCR. The sample records 45,000 or so clones, 4% being singletons. Not a single patient had been given any form of treatment at any point before undergoing thyroid surgery. Sequenced input: blood. The receptor source for this set is a female donor with papillary thyroid cancer or a benign thyroid nodule (not recorded which). Some clones in this sample may be carry-over from other donors' samples.

This sequence joins TRBV19 and TRBJ2-7; the D is unclear. The CDR3 contains 13 residues. V lost 5 bases and J lost 13, with 21 bases in between. In germline, CDR1 is LNHDA, CDR2 SQIVND (reference sequence). CDR3 DNA sequence: TGTGCCAGTAGTTACGGCCCCGCCAACGATCATTACTTC. As protein: CASSYGPANDHYF.

This clone was seen ten or more times. This may be a read error, as it is one base from a much larger clone. Distinct nucleotide sequences in the sample also encode this CDR3. The chain employs TRBV10-3 and TRBJ2-3, with 9 bases lining up with TRBD2. This CDR3 has 16 amino acids. Germline V gene lookup returns CDR1 ENHRY and CDR2 SYGVKD. The CDR3 DNA sequence: TGCGCCATCAGTGAGGGCCAGCGGGAGGGCACAGATACGCAGTATTTT. Its protein product is CAISEGQREGTDTQYF.

This clone appeared many times. V is TRBV5-6 and J is TRBJ2-3; perhaps TRBD2 as D (5 bases). The CDR3 totals 15 residues. The germline V and J ends were trimmed by 4 bases and 4 bases, with 16 bases remaining between them. CDR1 and CDR2 from the germline V gene are SGHDT and YYEEEE. CDR3 in amino acids: CASSVPGITPDTQYF. CDR3 in DNA: TGTGCCAGCAGCGTCCCCGGGATAACCCCAGATACGCAGTATTTT.

This clone was seen many times. V usage is TRBV4-1 and J usage is TRBJ2-2; 9 positions match TRBD1. The CDR3 sequence is 17 residues long. J was trimmed by 3 bases and V by 0 bases; bases with no gene match: 5. The V gene's germline CDR1 is MGHRA and CDR2 YSYEKL. The CDR3 reads CASSQDRGTGYTGELFF. The CDR3 nucleotides read TGCGCCAGCAGCCAAGATAGAGGGACAGGGTACACCGGGGAGCTGTTTTTT.

In this sample, this clone turned up many times. The CDR3: CATSRDSFYEQYF. In DNA form, the CDR3 reads TGTGCCACCAGCAGAGACAGTTTCTACGAGCAGTACTTC. The chain links TRBV15 to TRBJ2-7; D is uncertain. Germline V CDR1 and CDR2: LNHNV, YYDKDF (reference sequence). The CDR3 sequence is 13 residues long. Trimming cost V 0 bases and J 3 bases, with 6 bases left between them.

The V call is TRBV6-2 or TRBV6-3, the J call TRBJ2-7; maybe TRBD1 (5 bases). The ends were cut back, 6 bases at V and 5 bases at J, with 14 bases in the middle. Germline CDR1 MNHEY, CDR2 SVGEGT. CDR3 length: 13 residues. CDR3 in amino acids: CASSTYSGNEQYF. DNA of the CDR3: TGTGCCAGCAGCACATACTCAGGGAACGAGCAGTACTTC.

This clone was counted at least ten times. The chain is built from TRBV4-1 and TRBJ2-3; 7 bases are a match to TRBD1. In germline, CDR1 is MGHRA, CDR2 YSYEKL. Trimming cost V 4 bases and J 3 bases; bases outside gene matches: 10. CDR3 length: 16 amino acids. The CDR3 DNA is TGCGCCAGCAGCCTGAAGACAGGGTGGCGTACAGATACGCAGTATTTT. Amino acid sequence: CASSLKTGWRTDTQYF.

This clone was counted at least ten times. The rearrangement uses TRBV19 and TRBJ2-3; D remains ambiguous. The germline V gene has CDR1 LNHDA and CDR2 SQIVND (reference sequence). V was pared by 0 bases and J by 0 bases, with 7 bases between. The CDR3 sequence is 15 residues long. The CDR3 coding sequence is TGTGCCAGTAGTATAGAGGACCAAAGCACAGATACGCAGTATTTT. This sequence encodes CASSIEDQSTDTQYF.

This clone has at least ten counts. This chain joins TRBV4-1 and TRBJ2-2; D call uncertain. The CDR3 has 18 amino acids. V shed 1 base and J shed 0 bases, with 15 bases lying between them. The germline V gene encodes CDR1 MGHRA and CDR2 YSYEKL. CDR3 amino acids: CASSQAGRQHSNTGELFF. The CDR3 DNA follows: TGCGCCAGCAGCCAAGCAGGACGTCAGCATTCGAACACCGGGGAGCTGTTTTTT.

Regarding this clone: A much larger clone sits a single nucleotide away, making a read error possible. This specimen includes other DNA sequences encoding the same CDR3. This rearrangement joins TRBV10-1 to TRBJ2-1; 7 nucleotides line up with TRBD2. This CDR3 is built from 15 residues. Losses at the gene ends were 2 bases for V and 4 bases for J; bases not matched to a gene: 5. Germline values: CDR1 WNHNN, CDR2 SYGVQD (reference sequence). The CDR3 sequence is CASSERLAPYNEQFF. For the CDR3, the DNA is TGCGCCAGCAGTGAGAGACTAGCTCCTTACAATGAGCAGTTCTTC.

The chain recombines TRBV12-3 or TRBV12-4 with TRBJ2-3; D is possibly TRBD1 (6 bases). This CDR3 has 15 amino acids. V was cut by 8 bases and J by 4 bases, with 19 bases left in between. The DNA of the CDR3 is TGTGCCAGCTCAACAGGGTTAGGGTCCCCAGATACGCAGTATTTT. This gives the protein CASSTGLGSPDTQYF.

This clone was seen at least ten times. The chain carries TRBV9 and TRBJ2-5; D remains ambiguous. From germline, CDR1 is SGDLS and CDR2 YYNGEE. This CDR3 region has 15 residues. Trimming removed 3 bases at V and 1 base at J, with 13 bases between. CDR3 sequence (DNA): TGTGCCAGCAGCGATCCGGAGTGGGCCCAAGAGACCCAGTACTTC. This gives the protein CASSDPEWAQETQYF.

The table lists this clone with many counts. With a much larger clone just one base away, this may be a read error. The rearrangement uses TRBV6-1 and TRBJ1-3; no reliable D call. This CDR3 region has 15 residues. The germline V gene has CDR1 MNHNS and CDR2 SASEGT. The CDR3 DNA reads TGTGCCAGCACCTTGGACCGTTACTCTGGAGACACCATATATTTT. Amino acids: CASTLDRYSGDTIYF.

The chain has TRBV6-1 and TRBJ1-2; D unclear. The germline V gene has CDR1 MNHNS and CDR2 SASEGT. V gave up 6 bases and J gave up 4 bases, with 15 bases separating them. CDR3 length: 14 residues. The chain's CDR3 is CASRDVKSRYGYTF. DNA for the CDR3: TGTGCCAGCAGGGATGTTAAGTCCCGCTATGGCTACACCTTC.

The rearrangement joins TRBV3-1 to TRBJ1-1; the match to TRBD1 covers 8 bases. The ends lost 0 bases at V and 3 bases at J; junction bases unmatched: 9. This CDR3 has 17 residues. Germline assignment: CDR1 LGHDT and CDR2 YNNKEL (reference sequence). The DNA of the CDR3 is TGTGCCAGCAGCCAAGATCATAGACAGGGGAGGGACACTGAAGCTTTCTTT. It specifies CASSQDHRQGRDTEAFF.